Listed below are T cell receptor beta chains from one sample, sequenced in a study of CD8 T cells in ankylosing spondylitis. TCRdb itself ran the 5' RACE reads through MiXCR, one entry per CDR3 protein. The data show approximately 300,000 distinct CDR3 sequences, with more than 20% seen just once and roughly 3.6% held by the top ten. Material: blood, either unsorted or a sorted T cell fraction (not recorded which). Receptor source: a female donor with ankylosing spondylitis or in good health (not recorded which). The CDR3 runs from the conserved cysteine through the conserved F or W. Each record gives: clone size, J gene, V gene, D gene, CDR3 DNA, CDR3 protein. A D gene is named only where the DNA matches it firmly. Part of the rows lack a size; the others show once, few, many or a class for expanded clones.

>few|TRBJ1-1|TRBV11-2|TRBD1
TGTGCCAGCAGCTCGTGGGCAGGGGGCGCGGGAACGAACACTGAAGCTTTCTTT
CASSSWAGGAGTNTEAFF
>.|TRBJ1-2|TRBV15|.
TGTGCCACCAGCAGCTCAAGATATGGCTACACCTTC
CATSSSRYGYTF
>few|TRBJ2-7|TRBV7-2|TRBD2
TGTGCCAGCAGCTTAGAAGGCGGGAGGGACGAGCAGTACTTC
CASSLEGGRDEQYF
>.|TRBJ2-1|TRBV28|.
TGTGCCAGCAGTTTTGGGGCGGGCCAGAGCTCCTACAATGAGCAGTTCTTC
CASSFGAGQSSYNEQFF
>once|TRBJ2-7|TRBV20-1|TRBD2
TGCAGCCTCGCCGCCGCAAGCGGGGGGCAGTACTTC
CSLAAASGGQYF
>few|TRBJ2-1|TRBV13|.
TGTGCCAGCGGCGGGGTCTCCTACAATGAGCAGTTCTTC
CASGGVSYNEQFF
>few|TRBJ1-1|TRBV7-8|.
TGTGCCAGCAGCTTAGCAAGGGGAAGGCAGGGAGGTACTGAAGCTTTCTTT
CASSLARGRQGGTEAFF
>many|TRBJ2-7|TRBV7-6|.
TGTGCCAGCAGCTTAGCGCATGAGGGTGTCTACGAGCAGTACTTC
CASSLAHEGVYEQYF
>many|TRBJ2-5|TRBV29-1|.
TGCAGCGTAGCCAGGGGTGAAGAGACCCAGTACTTC
CSVARGEETQYF
>many|TRBJ2-2|TRBV20-1|.
TGCAGTGCTAGGGGGTTCGGCGGGGTGAACACCGGGGAGCTGTTTTTT
CSARGFGGVNTGELFF
>many|TRBJ2-1|TRBV12-3/TRBV12-4|TRBD2
TGTGCCAGCAGTCCGACTAGCGGGAGGAGAAATGAGCAGTTCTTC
CASSPTSGRRNEQFF
>.|TRBJ2-7|TRBV11-3|.
TGTGCCAGCGCCAATGAGGGGGGCGAGCAGTACTTC
CASANEGGEQYF
>.|TRBJ1-3|TRBV20-1|TRBD1
TGCAGTGCCCTCAGGGGGAACACCATATATTTT
CSALRGNTIYF
>many|TRBJ2-5|TRBV12-3/TRBV12-4|.
TGTGCCAGCAGTTTTAGGGGAGAGGAGACCCAGTACTTC
CASSFRGEETQYF
>.|TRBJ2-3|TRBV7-9|TRBD2
TGTGCCAGCAGCCAAGGGACTAGCGGGGCTTACACAGATACGCAGTATTTT
CASSQGTSGAYTDTQYF
>few|TRBJ2-7|TRBV28|TRBD2
TGTGCCAGCAGTTATAGCCTAGCGGCGCCCTTCTTATACGAGCAGTACTTC
CASSYSLAAPFLYEQYF
>few|TRBJ2-5|TRBV29-1|.
TGCACCGTCGCGGACGGTCAAGAGACCCAGTACTTC
CTVADGQETQYF
>few|TRBJ2-3|TRBV3-1|.
TGTGCCAGCAGCCGATTAGATACGCAGTATTTT
CASSRLDTQYF
>.|TRBJ2-1|TRBV7-9|.
TGTGCCAGCAGCCCCACAGGGGGGGTAGCGGGCAGTGAGCAGTTCTTC
CASSPTGGVAGSEQFF
>.|TRBJ2-5|TRBV7-2|.
TGTGCCAGCAGCTTCGGATTCCTGGAGACCCAGTACTTC
CASSFGFLETQYF
>few|TRBJ2-5|TRBV12-3/TRBV12-4|.
TGTGCCAGCATTAGGGACCTCGAGGTTGGGACCCAGTACTTC
CASIRDLEVGTQYF
>.|TRBJ2-1|TRBV12-3/TRBV12-4|TRBD2
TGTGCCAGCAGCCAGGCGTTAGCGGGAGGAAATGAGCAGTTCTTC
CASSQALAGGNEQFF
>.|TRBJ2-1|TRBV6-1|TRBD2
TGTGCCAGCAGCTGGACTAGCGGGAGGAAAAATGAGCAGTTCTTC
CASSWTSGRKNEQFF
>.|TRBJ2-5|TRBV12-3/TRBV12-4|TRBD1
TGTGCCAGCAGTTTCAGGGGCAGGGGGCTCCTCCTCCAAGAGACCCAGTACTTC
CASSFRGRGLLLQETQYF
>few|TRBJ2-1|TRBV6-2/TRBV6-3|TRBD1
TGTGCCAGCAGTAACCCCGGGACAGGGTTTAGTCGGTTCTTC
CASSNPGTGFSRFF
>few|TRBJ2-1|TRBV7-2|TRBD2
TGTGCCAGCAGCTTATCGGGGACTAGCGGGAGCGCTAATGAGCAGTTCTTC
CASSLSGTSGSANEQFF
>.|TRBJ2-4|TRBV10-3|.
TGTGCCATCAGTGACGTGCTAGCCAAAAACATTCAGTACTTC
CAISDVLAKNIQYF
>.|TRBJ1-6|TRBV2|TRBD1
TGTGCCAGCAACCCACCGACAGGGGCCGGATATAATTCACCCCTCCACTTT
CASNPPTGAGYNSPLHF
>.|TRBJ2-7|TRBV20-1|.
TGCAGTGCTACTCTCAGAACCTACGAGCAGTACTTC
CSATLRTYEQYF
>few|TRBJ1-3|TRBV20-1|.
TGCAGTGCTATATACCCTACTGGAAACACCATATATTTT
CSAIYPTGNTIYF
>.|TRBJ2-7|TRBV19|.
TGTGCCAGTAGTATAGGACAAAACTACGAGCAGTACTTC
CASSIGQNYEQYF
>few|TRBJ2-4|TRBV20-1|TRBD2
TGCAGTGCAAAACCTAGCGGGATTTGGAACCTAGCCAAAAACATTCAGTACTTC
CSAKPSGIWNLAKNIQYF
>.|TRBJ1-6|TRBV6-1|.
TGTGCCAGCAGTCTTTCGGAGGACAGAGAATTCCACTTT
CASSLSEDREFHF
>many|TRBJ2-5|TRBV10-3|.
TGTGCCATCAGGGTGACGGGATTAACGACCCAGTACTTC
CAIRVTGLTTQYF
>.|TRBJ2-7|TRBV7-2|.
TGTGCCAGCAGCTTAGCCAGGAGGGGAGAGCAGTACTTC
CASSLARRGEQYF
>.|TRBJ1-2|TRBV28|.
TGTGCCAGCAGTTTGGTTTGGCCAGGAGGCTACACCTTC
CASSLVWPGGYTF
>.|TRBJ1-1|TRBV6-2/TRBV6-3|.
TGTGCCGCTAGGGGTACTGAAGCTTTCTTT
CAARGTEAFF
>few|TRBJ1-5|TRBV20-1|.
TGCAGTGCTAGACCTCAGAAGGGTACCCCGGAGCAGCCCCAGCATTTT
CSARPQKGTPEQPQHF
>few|TRBJ1-1|TRBV6-1|TRBD1
TGTGCCAGCAGCCCGACAGGGGAGACTGAAGCTTTCTTT
CASSPTGETEAFF
>many|TRBJ1-1|TRBV3-1|.
TGTGCCAGCAGCCAAGAGGGGGTCGGGAACACTGAAGCTTTCTTT
CASSQEGVGNTEAFF
>.|TRBJ2-7|TRBV13|.
TGTGCCAGCAGCTTAGGCCTCCGTACGGCCTACGAGCAGTACTTC
CASSLGLRTAYEQYF
>few|TRBJ2-3|TRBV30|.
TGTGCCTGGAGTCACGACATAGCCCTCACAGATACGCAGTATTTT
CAWSHDIALTDTQYF